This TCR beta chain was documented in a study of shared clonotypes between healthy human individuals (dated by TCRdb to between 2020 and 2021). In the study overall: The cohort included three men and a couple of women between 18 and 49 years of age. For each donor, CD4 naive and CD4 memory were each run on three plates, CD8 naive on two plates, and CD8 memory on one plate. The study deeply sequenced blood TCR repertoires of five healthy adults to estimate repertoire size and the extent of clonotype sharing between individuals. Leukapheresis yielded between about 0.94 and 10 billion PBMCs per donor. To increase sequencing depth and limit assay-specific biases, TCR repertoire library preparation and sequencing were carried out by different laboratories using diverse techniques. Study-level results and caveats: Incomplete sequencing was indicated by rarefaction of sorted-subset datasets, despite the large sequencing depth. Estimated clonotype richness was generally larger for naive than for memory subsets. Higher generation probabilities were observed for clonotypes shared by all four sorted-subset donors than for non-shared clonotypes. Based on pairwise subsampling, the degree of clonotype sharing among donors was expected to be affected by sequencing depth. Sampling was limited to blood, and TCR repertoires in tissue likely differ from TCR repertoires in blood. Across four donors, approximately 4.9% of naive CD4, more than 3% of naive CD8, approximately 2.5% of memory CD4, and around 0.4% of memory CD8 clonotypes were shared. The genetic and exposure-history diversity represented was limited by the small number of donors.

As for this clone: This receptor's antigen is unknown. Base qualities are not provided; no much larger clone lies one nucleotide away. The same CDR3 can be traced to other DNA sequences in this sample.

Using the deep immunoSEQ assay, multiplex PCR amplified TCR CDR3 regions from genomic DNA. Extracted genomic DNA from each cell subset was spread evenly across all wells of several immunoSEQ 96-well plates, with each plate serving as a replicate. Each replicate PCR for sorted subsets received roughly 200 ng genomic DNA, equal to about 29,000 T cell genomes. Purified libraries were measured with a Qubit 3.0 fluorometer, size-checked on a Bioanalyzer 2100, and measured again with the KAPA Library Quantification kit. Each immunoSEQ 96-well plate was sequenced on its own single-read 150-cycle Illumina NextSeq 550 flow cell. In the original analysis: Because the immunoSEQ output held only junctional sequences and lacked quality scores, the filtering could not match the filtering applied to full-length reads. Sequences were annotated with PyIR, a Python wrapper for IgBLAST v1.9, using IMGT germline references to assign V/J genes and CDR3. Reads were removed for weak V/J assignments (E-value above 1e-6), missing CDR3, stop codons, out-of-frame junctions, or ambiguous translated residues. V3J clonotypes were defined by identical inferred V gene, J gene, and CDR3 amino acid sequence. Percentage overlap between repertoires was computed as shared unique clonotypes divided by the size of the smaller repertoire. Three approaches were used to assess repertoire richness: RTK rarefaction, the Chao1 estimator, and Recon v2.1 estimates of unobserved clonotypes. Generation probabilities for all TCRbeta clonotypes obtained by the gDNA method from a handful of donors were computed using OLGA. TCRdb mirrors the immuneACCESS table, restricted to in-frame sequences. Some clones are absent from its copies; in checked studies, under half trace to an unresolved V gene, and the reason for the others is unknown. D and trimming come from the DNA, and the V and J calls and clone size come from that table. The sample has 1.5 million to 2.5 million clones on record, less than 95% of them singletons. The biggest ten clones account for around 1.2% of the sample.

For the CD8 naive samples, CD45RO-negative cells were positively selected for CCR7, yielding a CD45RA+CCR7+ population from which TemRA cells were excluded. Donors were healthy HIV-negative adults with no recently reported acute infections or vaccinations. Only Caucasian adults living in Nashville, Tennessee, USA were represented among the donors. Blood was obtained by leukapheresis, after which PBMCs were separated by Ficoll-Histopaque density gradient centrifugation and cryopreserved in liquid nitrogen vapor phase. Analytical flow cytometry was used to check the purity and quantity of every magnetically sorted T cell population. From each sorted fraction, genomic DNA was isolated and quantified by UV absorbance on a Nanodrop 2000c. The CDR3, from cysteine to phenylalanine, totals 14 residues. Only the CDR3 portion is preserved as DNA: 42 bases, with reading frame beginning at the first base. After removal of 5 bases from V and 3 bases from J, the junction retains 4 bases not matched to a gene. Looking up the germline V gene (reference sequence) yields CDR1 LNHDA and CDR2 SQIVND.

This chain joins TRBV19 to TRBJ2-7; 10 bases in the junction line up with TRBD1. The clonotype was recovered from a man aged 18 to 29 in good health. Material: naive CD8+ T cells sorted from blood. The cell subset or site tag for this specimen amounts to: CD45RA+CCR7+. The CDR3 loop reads CASSLRDRGYEQYF. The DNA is TGTGCCAGTAGTCTTCGGGACAGGGGCTACGAGCAGTACTTC.